These T cell receptor beta chains were read from a single sample in a study of T-cell memory formation after mild COVID-19. A single record per CDR3 protein comes from TCRdb applying MiXCR to the 5' RACE reads. The repertoire holds under 300,000 distinct CDR3 sequences, around 10% seen once, with 22% in the top ten. Sequencing was done on a sample of PBMCs or a T cell subset sorted from them (not recorded which). The origin of the receptors is a man aged 18-30 years who had mild COVID-19 (a few samples of this study predate the infection). Cell type and time point are not known. The CDR3 runs from the conserved cysteine through the conserved F or W. The order of the fields is V gene, J gene, D gene, clone size, CDR3 DNA, CDR3 protein. D genes are given only for firm matches. Only some rows state a clone size, as once, few, many or a class for expanded clones.

v_call: TRBV5-1; j_call: TRBJ2-5; d_call: .; clone_size: .; cdr3_nt: TGCGCCAGCAGCTTGCAAGAGGCGGAGACCCAGTACTTC; cdr3_aa: CASSLQEAETQYF
v_call: TRBV19; j_call: TRBJ1-1; d_call: .; clone_size: few; cdr3_nt: TGTGCCACCAGGTGGGGGAACACTGAAGCTTTCTTT; cdr3_aa: CATRWGNTEAFF
v_call: TRBV10-2; j_call: TRBJ2-5; d_call: .; clone_size: few; cdr3_nt: TGCGCCAGCAGTGAGCGGGGGCCCCAAGAGACCCAGTACTTC; cdr3_aa: CASSERGPQETQYF
v_call: TRBV6-2/TRBV6-3; j_call: TRBJ1-5; d_call: .; clone_size: .; cdr3_nt: TGTGCCAGCAGTTCGTTTTTGAGCCAGCCCCAGCATTTT; cdr3_aa: CASSSFLSQPQHF
v_call: TRBV5-5; j_call: TRBJ2-3; d_call: .; clone_size: many; cdr3_nt: TGTGCCAGCAGCTTGGGGGTAACTAGCACAGATACGCAGTATTTT; cdr3_aa: CASSLGVTSTDTQYF
v_call: TRBV5-1; j_call: TRBJ1-5; d_call: TRBD1; clone_size: .; cdr3_nt: TGCGCCAGCAGAACCGACAGGGAGGCTCAGCCCCAGCATTTT; cdr3_aa: CASRTDREAQPQHF
v_call: TRBV4-3; j_call: TRBJ1-4; d_call: .; clone_size: .; cdr3_nt: TGCGCCAGCAGCCCAGGACGGGCCCAGGAAAAACTGTTTTTT; cdr3_aa: CASSPGRAQEKLFF
v_call: TRBV18; j_call: TRBJ1-1; d_call: .; clone_size: few; cdr3_nt: TGTGCCAGCTCACCACCAAGTAGATCCCCTTATGAGGCTGAAGCTTTCTTT; cdr3_aa: CASSPPSRSPYEAEAFF
v_call: TRBV9; j_call: TRBJ2-5; d_call: .; clone_size: many; cdr3_nt: TGTGCCAGCAGCCCCCGGACACGGACAGAGACCCAGTACTTC; cdr3_aa: CASSPRTRTETQYF
v_call: TRBV7-8; j_call: TRBJ1-6; d_call: .; clone_size: many; cdr3_nt: TGTGCCAGCAGCTTAGCCTGGGACGCCCTGCCACCCCTCCACTTT; cdr3_aa: CASSLAWDALPPLHF
v_call: TRBV5-1; j_call: TRBJ2-5; d_call: .; clone_size: .; cdr3_nt: TGCGCCAGCAGCTACCTTCTCGGGGGCGATGAGACCCAGTACTTC; cdr3_aa: CASSYLLGGDETQYF
v_call: TRBV19; j_call: TRBJ1-1; d_call: .; clone_size: .; cdr3_nt: TGTGCCAGTAGTATAGAAGGGAACACTGAAGCTTTCTTT; cdr3_aa: CASSIEGNTEAFF
v_call: TRBV7-2; j_call: TRBJ2-1; d_call: .; clone_size: few; cdr3_nt: TGTGCCAGCAGCGTAGCAGCGGGGACGAGGGGGGATGAGCAGTTCTTC; cdr3_aa: CASSVAAGTRGDEQFF
v_call: TRBV4-3; j_call: TRBJ2-5; d_call: TRBD2; clone_size: many; cdr3_nt: TGCGCCAGCAGCCAAGATCCTAGCGGGGGATGGGAGACCCAGTACTTC; cdr3_aa: CASSQDPSGGWETQYF
v_call: TRBV29-1; j_call: TRBJ2-7; d_call: .; clone_size: .; cdr3_nt: TGCAGCGTTGGATCCGGAAACGAGCAGTACTTC; cdr3_aa: CSVGSGNEQYF
v_call: TRBV20-1; j_call: TRBJ1-2; d_call: .; clone_size: few; cdr3_nt: TGCAGTGCTAGAGATTCAGGCCGGGACACTATCTATGGCTACACCTTC; cdr3_aa: CSARDSGRDTIYGYTF
v_call: TRBV27; j_call: TRBJ1-1; d_call: .; clone_size: many; cdr3_nt: TGTGCCAGCAGTTTAATTGGAGGGCTGAACACTGAAGCTTTCTTT; cdr3_aa: CASSLIGGLNTEAFF
v_call: TRBV12-3/TRBV12-4; j_call: TRBJ1-2; d_call: TRBD1; clone_size: .; cdr3_nt: TGTGCCAGCAGTTTCGACAGGGAGAGTAGCTACACCTTC; cdr3_aa: CASSFDRESSYTF
v_call: TRBV19; j_call: TRBJ2-1; d_call: .; clone_size: .; cdr3_nt: TGTGCCAGTAGTAACCGGGCCTCCTACAATGAGCAGTTCTTC; cdr3_aa: CASSNRASYNEQFF
v_call: TRBV9; j_call: TRBJ2-3; d_call: .; clone_size: few; cdr3_nt: TGTGCCAGCAGCGTAAAAGATACGCAGTATTTT; cdr3_aa: CASSVKDTQYF
v_call: TRBV11-2; j_call: TRBJ2-1; d_call: TRBD2; clone_size: few; cdr3_nt: TGTGCCAGCGGTAGGCTGGGACTAGCAAGTTACAATGAGCAGTTCTTC; cdr3_aa: CASGRLGLASYNEQFF
v_call: TRBV12-3/TRBV12-4; j_call: TRBJ2-1; d_call: TRBD2; clone_size: few; cdr3_nt: TGTGCCAGCAGTTACGGGACTAGCGGGGGGGGGCAGTTCTTC; cdr3_aa: CASSYGTSGGGQFF
v_call: TRBV12-3/TRBV12-4; j_call: TRBJ2-3; d_call: .; clone_size: .; cdr3_nt: TGTGCCAGCAGGTGGGGGCCAGATACGCAGTATTTT; cdr3_aa: CASRWGPDTQYF
v_call: TRBV6-4; j_call: TRBJ2-7; d_call: TRBD2; clone_size: .; cdr3_nt: TGTGCCAGCAGTGAGGGCCCTAGCGGGGCTCCCTACGAGCAGTACTTC; cdr3_aa: CASSEGPSGAPYEQYF
v_call: TRBV12-3/TRBV12-4; j_call: TRBJ1-5; d_call: .; clone_size: .; cdr3_nt: TGTGCCAGCAGTTTAGCGGATCAGCCCCAGCATTTT; cdr3_aa: CASSLADQPQHF
v_call: TRBV7-9; j_call: TRBJ2-2; d_call: TRBD1; clone_size: many; cdr3_nt: TGTGCCAGCAGCCCCAAGGGGGCGTACACCGGGGAGCTGTTTTTT; cdr3_aa: CASSPKGAYTGELFF
v_call: TRBV5-1; j_call: TRBJ1-3; d_call: .; clone_size: .; cdr3_nt: TGCGCCAGCAGCCCGGCCCTCTCTGGAAACACCATATATTTT; cdr3_aa: CASSPALSGNTIYF
v_call: TRBV18; j_call: TRBJ2-7; d_call: .; clone_size: few; cdr3_nt: TGTGCCAGCTCACCAGGGAACGGCGAGCAGTACTTC; cdr3_aa: CASSPGNGEQYF
v_call: TRBV5-1; j_call: TRBJ1-4; d_call: .; clone_size: .; cdr3_nt: TGCGCCAGCAGTCGGACGAGCAATAATGAAAAACTGTTTTTT; cdr3_aa: CASSRTSNNEKLFF
v_call: TRBV20-1; j_call: TRBJ2-4; d_call: .; clone_size: .; cdr3_nt: TGCAGTGCCCTCCCCGGGACAGCCAAAAACATTCAGTACTTC; cdr3_aa: CSALPGTAKNIQYF
v_call: TRBV4-1; j_call: TRBJ1-5; d_call: .; clone_size: few; cdr3_nt: TGCGCCAGCAGCCAAGAATGGGGGCTAAATCAGCCCCAGCATTTT; cdr3_aa: CASSQEWGLNQPQHF
v_call: TRBV20-1; j_call: TRBJ2-3; d_call: .; clone_size: few; cdr3_nt: TGCAGTGCTAACGTGGGGGTGGTGACAGATACGCAGTATTTT; cdr3_aa: CSANVGVVTDTQYF
v_call: TRBV7-9; j_call: TRBJ1-2; d_call: .; clone_size: many; cdr3_nt: TGTGCCAGCAGCCCCAGGAGCGCATATGGCTACACCTTC; cdr3_aa: CASSPRSAYGYTF
v_call: TRBV3-1; j_call: TRBJ2-1; d_call: TRBD2; clone_size: many; cdr3_nt: TGTGCCAGCAGCCAACAGCGGGGGTACAATGAGCAGTTCTTC; cdr3_aa: CASSQQRGYNEQFF
v_call: TRBV12-3/TRBV12-4; j_call: TRBJ2-3; d_call: .; clone_size: few; cdr3_nt: TGTGCCAGCAGGGCCCTGACGGGCACAGATACGCAGTATTTT; cdr3_aa: CASRALTGTDTQYF
v_call: TRBV19; j_call: TRBJ1-2; d_call: .; clone_size: .; cdr3_nt: TGTGCCACCGCGGGAGGAGGCTCGTTTGGCTACACCTTC; cdr3_aa: CATAGGGSFGYTF
v_call: TRBV5-1; j_call: TRBJ2-2; d_call: .; clone_size: .; cdr3_nt: TGCGCCAGCAGCCACCCGCGCTGGGGGGAGCGCATACCCGGGGAGCTGTTTTTT; cdr3_aa: CASSHPRWGERIPGELFF
v_call: TRBV19; j_call: TRBJ2-3; d_call: .; clone_size: .; cdr3_nt: TGTGCCAGTACCCCTACAGGGCCAGATACGCAGTATTTT; cdr3_aa: CASTPTGPDTQYF
v_call: TRBV29-1; j_call: TRBJ2-7; d_call: .; clone_size: .; cdr3_nt: TGCAGCGTTGAGACGGTGGACTCCTACGAGCAGTACTTC; cdr3_aa: CSVETVDSYEQYF
v_call: TRBV6-2/TRBV6-3; j_call: TRBJ2-4; d_call: TRBD1; clone_size: .; cdr3_nt: TGTGCCAGCGCTCCGGGACAGGGGGCGCCGGGCAAAAACATTCAGTACTTC; cdr3_aa: CASAPGQGAPGKNIQYF
v_call: TRBV6-5; j_call: TRBJ1-4; d_call: .; clone_size: many; cdr3_nt: TGTGCCAGCAGTTACAAGTTAGGTGAAAAACTGTTTTTT; cdr3_aa: CASSYKLGEKLFF
v_call: TRBV7-2; j_call: TRBJ1-2; d_call: .; clone_size: .; cdr3_nt: TGTGCCAGCAGCTTAGTGCCCGGGGGCAACTATGGCTACACCTTC; cdr3_aa: CASSLVPGGNYGYTF
v_call: TRBV6-2/TRBV6-3; j_call: TRBJ2-7; d_call: .; clone_size: .; cdr3_nt: TGTGCCACGGCCGGGGGGCACGAGCAGTACTTC; cdr3_aa: CATAGGHEQYF
v_call: TRBV10-3; j_call: TRBJ2-5; d_call: .; clone_size: .; cdr3_nt: TGTGCCATCAGTGAAAAGGGAACAGGAGTTTCGTACCAAGAGACCCAGTACTTC; cdr3_aa: CAISEKGTGVSYQETQYF
v_call: TRBV7-2; j_call: TRBJ2-5; d_call: .; clone_size: many; cdr3_nt: TGTGCCAGCAGCCCGAGGGACGGACTAGAGACCCAGTACTTC; cdr3_aa: CASSPRDGLETQYF
v_call: TRBV5-6; j_call: TRBJ2-7; d_call: .; clone_size: .; cdr3_nt: TGTGCCAGCAGCTTGGGCCCTCCATCGTTCTTATACGAGCAGTACTTC; cdr3_aa: CASSLGPPSFLYEQYF
v_call: TRBV20-1; j_call: TRBJ2-3; d_call: .; clone_size: .; cdr3_nt: TGCAGTGCTAAAGGTTTGGGGGATGCAGATACGCAGTATTTT; cdr3_aa: CSAKGLGDADTQYF
v_call: TRBV12-3/TRBV12-4; j_call: TRBJ2-7; d_call: TRBD2; clone_size: .; cdr3_nt: TGTGCCAGCAGCCGTAGCGGGGGGAATGATCAGTACTTC; cdr3_aa: CASSRSGGNDQYF
v_call: TRBV9; j_call: TRBJ2-2; d_call: TRBD1; clone_size: .; cdr3_nt: TGTGCCAGCAGCGTAGAAGGGTTGAGGGGGCCCACCGGGGAGCTGTTTTTT; cdr3_aa: CASSVEGLRGPTGELFF
v_call: TRBV7-2; j_call: TRBJ2-2; d_call: .; clone_size: .; cdr3_nt: TGTGCCAGCAGCTTGGCGGGTCCCGGGACCGGGGAGCTGTTTTTT; cdr3_aa: CASSLAGPGTGELFF
v_call: TRBV6-5; j_call: TRBJ1-5; d_call: .; clone_size: few; cdr3_nt: TGTGCCAGCAGTCCCTCTTTTGCGGGGCGGGGGCCCCAGCATTTT; cdr3_aa: CASSPSFAGRGPQHF
v_call: TRBV7-9; j_call: TRBJ2-3; d_call: TRBD1; clone_size: few; cdr3_nt: TGTGCCAGCAGCTTTGGGACAGACCTCACAGATACGCAGTATTTT; cdr3_aa: CASSFGTDLTDTQYF
v_call: TRBV29-1; j_call: TRBJ2-7; d_call: TRBD1; clone_size: many; cdr3_nt: TGCAGCGTTGGAGGACAGGGGATTGAGCAGTACTTC; cdr3_aa: CSVGGQGIEQYF
v_call: TRBV10-3; j_call: TRBJ1-4; d_call: .; clone_size: few; cdr3_nt: TGTGCCATCAGCGCCATAATCAGTGAAAAACTGTTTTTT; cdr3_aa: CAISAIISEKLFF
v_call: TRBV28; j_call: TRBJ2-5; d_call: .; clone_size: few; cdr3_nt: TGTGCCAGCAGTTCTCGTTTAGGGGGGCTCGCGGCCCAGTACTTC; cdr3_aa: CASSSRLGGLAAQYF
v_call: TRBV12-3/TRBV12-4; j_call: TRBJ1-6; d_call: .; clone_size: many; cdr3_nt: TGTGCCAGCAGTTTTTGGGGGGGCGTCGGGAGTGATTCACCCCTCCACTTT; cdr3_aa: CASSFWGGVGSDSPLHF
v_call: TRBV4-2; j_call: TRBJ2-3; d_call: TRBD2; clone_size: few; cdr3_nt: TGTGCCAGCAGCCCTACTAGCGGGGGCACTCCTAGCACAGATACGCAGTATTTT; cdr3_aa: CASSPTSGGTPSTDTQYF
v_call: TRBV4-2; j_call: TRBJ2-5; d_call: .; clone_size: few; cdr3_nt: TGTGCCAGCAGCCAAGATCGAGACACGGGGGACCTCCAAGAGACCCAGTACTTC; cdr3_aa: CASSQDRDTGDLQETQYF
v_call: TRBV4-1; j_call: TRBJ1-3; d_call: TRBD1; clone_size: few; cdr3_nt: TGCGCCAGCAGCCACGCTAGGACAGGCGGAAACACCATATATTTT; cdr3_aa: CASSHARTGGNTIYF
v_call: TRBV18; j_call: TRBJ1-2; d_call: .; clone_size: few; cdr3_nt: TGTGCCAGCTCACCACAAGCAGGCGACACTAACTATGGCTACACCTTC; cdr3_aa: CASSPQAGDTNYGYTF